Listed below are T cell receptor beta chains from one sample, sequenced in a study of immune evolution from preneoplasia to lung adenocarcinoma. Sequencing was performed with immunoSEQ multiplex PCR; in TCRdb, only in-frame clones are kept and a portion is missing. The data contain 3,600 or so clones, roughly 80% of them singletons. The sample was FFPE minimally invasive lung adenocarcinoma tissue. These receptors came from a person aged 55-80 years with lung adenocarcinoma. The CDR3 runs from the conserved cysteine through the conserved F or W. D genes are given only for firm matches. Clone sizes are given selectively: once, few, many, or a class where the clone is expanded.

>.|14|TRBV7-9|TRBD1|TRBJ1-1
CASSRINTGGEAFF
TGTGCCAGCAGTCGTATCAATACAGGGGGTGAAGCTTTCTTT
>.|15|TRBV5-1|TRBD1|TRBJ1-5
CASSLEGQGNQPQHF
TGCGCCAGCAGCTTGGAGGGACAGGGCAATCAGCCCCAGCATTTT
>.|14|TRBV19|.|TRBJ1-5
CASSKTGPGQPQHF
TGTGCCAGTAGTAAAACAGGACCAGGACAGCCCCAGCATTTT
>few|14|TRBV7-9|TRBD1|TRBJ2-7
CASGKTGLSYEQYF
TGTGCCAGCGGGAAGACAGGGTTGTCCTACGAGCAGTACTTC
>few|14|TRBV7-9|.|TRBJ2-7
CASSFVQQGYEQYF
TGTGCCAGCAGCTTTGTCCAGCAGGGGTACGAGCAGTACTTC
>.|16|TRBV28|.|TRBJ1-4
CASSFLTVGSNEKLFF
TGTGCCAGCAGTTTTCTGACGGTGGGGAGTAATGAAAAACTGTTTTTT
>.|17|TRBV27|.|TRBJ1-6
CASSLSTAALYNSPLHF
TGTGCCAGCAGTTTATCGACAGCCGCCCTGTATAATTCACCCCTCCACTTT
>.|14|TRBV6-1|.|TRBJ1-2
CASKDGGRAYGYTF
TGTGCCAGCAAGGATGGAGGGAGGGCCTATGGCTACACCTTC
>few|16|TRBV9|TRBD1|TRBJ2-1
CASSGGGRQGGDEQFF
TGTGCCAGCAGCGGAGGGGGTCGACAGGGTGGGGATGAGCAGTTCTTC
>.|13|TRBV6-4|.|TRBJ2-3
CASSDSTTDTQYF
TGTGCCAGCAGTGACTCGACCACAGATACGCAGTATTTT
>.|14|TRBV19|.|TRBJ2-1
CASRQGSGYNEQFF
TGTGCCAGTAGACAGGGATCGGGGTACAATGAGCAGTTCTTC
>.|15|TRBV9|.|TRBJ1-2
CASSAQQGPNYGYTF
TGTGCCAGCAGCGCGCAACAGGGCCCTAACTATGGCTACACCTTC
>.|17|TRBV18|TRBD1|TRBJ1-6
CASSPFTAGTGNSPLHF
TGTGCCAGCTCACCATTCACGGCCGGGACAGGGAATTCACCCCTCCATTTT
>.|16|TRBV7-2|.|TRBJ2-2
CASSLARQRNTGELFF
TGTGCCAGCAGCTTAGCCCGGCAGCGGAACACCGGGGAGCTGTTTTTT
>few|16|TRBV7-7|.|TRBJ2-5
CASSLGPGDTGETQYF
TGTGCTAGCAGCTTAGGTCCAGGCGACACCGGGGAGACCCAGTACTTC
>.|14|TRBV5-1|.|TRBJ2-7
CASSRWGETYEQYF
TGCGCCAGCAGTAGGTGGGGGGAAACCTACGAGCAGTACTTC
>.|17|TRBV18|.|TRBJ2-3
CASSPSRKGRDPDTQYF
TGTGCCAGCTCACCCTCTCGCAAGGGGCGCGATCCAGATACGCAGTATTTT